These 3 T cell receptor beta chains came from one sample sequenced in a study of Ad26.COV2.S vaccination and SARS-CoV-2 variants. Here immunoSEQ multiplex PCR was the method, and the copy in TCRdb shows in-frame clones only, minus some. This sample has fewer than 400,000 clones, with approximately 90% found just once. Regarding treatment: roughly 20 received Ad26.COV2.S at low or high dose, single or two shots; 5 received placebo; per-sample allocation not given. Sampling was done on day 63 after the first vaccine or placebo injection. This specimen consisted of peripheral blood, obtained in a trial of Ad26.COV2.S vaccine versus placebo. These TCRs come from a person aged 18 to 65 who received the Ad26.COV2.S COVID-19 vaccine or a placebo.

The chain employs TRBV30 and TRBJ1-5; a weak D match, TRBD1 (6 bases). Trimming pared 7 bases from V and 4 bases from J, leaving 14 bases between. The CDR3 covers 13 residues. Germline V gene data show CDR1 as GTSNPN and CDR2 as SVGIG (reference sequence). The chain's CDR3 is CAFSGGRNQPQHF. The CDR3 coding sequence is TGTGCCTTCTCGGGGGGCCGAAATCAGCCCCAGCATTTT. Full variable domain (rest looked up from reference TRBV30 and TRBJ1-5): SQTIHQWPATLVQPVGSPLSLECTVEGTSNPNLYWYRQAAGRGLQLLFYSVGIGQISSEVPQNLSASRPQDRQFILSSKKLLLSDSGFYLCAFSGGRNQPQHFGDGTRLSIL.

The rearrangement joins TRBV29-1 to TRBJ2-3; D might be TRBD2 (6 bases). Germline loops: CDR1 SQVTM, CDR2 ANQGSEA. The CDR3 sequence is 14 residues long. V was trimmed by 4 bases and J by 1 base, leaving 12 bases between them. In DNA form, the CDR3 reads TGCAGCGTTGTAGTGGGGGGACGCACAGATACGCAGTATTTT. Its translation is CSVVVGGRTDTQYF.

This clone was seen a single time. The chain links TRBV6-6 to TRBJ2-5, with a tentative D call TRBD2 (6 bases). Germline CDR1 and CDR2: MNHNY and SVGAGI (reference sequence). V was clipped by 7 bases and J by 1 base, with 13 bases between them. The CDR3 is made up of 14 amino acids. This chain's CDR3 is CASMLSAGQETQYF. The CDR3, as DNA: TGTGCCAGCATGTTGTCAGCGGGCCAAGAGACCCAGTACTTC.